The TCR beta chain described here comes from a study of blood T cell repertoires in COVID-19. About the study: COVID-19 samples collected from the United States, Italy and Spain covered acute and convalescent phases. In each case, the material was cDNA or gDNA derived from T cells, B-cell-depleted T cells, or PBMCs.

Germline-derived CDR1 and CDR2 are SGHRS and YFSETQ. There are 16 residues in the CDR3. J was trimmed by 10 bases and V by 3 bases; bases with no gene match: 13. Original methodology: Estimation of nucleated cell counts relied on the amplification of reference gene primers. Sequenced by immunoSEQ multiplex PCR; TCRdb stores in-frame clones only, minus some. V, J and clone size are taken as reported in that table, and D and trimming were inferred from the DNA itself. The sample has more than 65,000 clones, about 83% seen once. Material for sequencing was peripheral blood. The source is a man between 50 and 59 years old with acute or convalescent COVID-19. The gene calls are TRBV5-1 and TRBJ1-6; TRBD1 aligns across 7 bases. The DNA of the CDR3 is TGCGCCAGCAGCTCAGGGGGGCCGGAAAATTTCTCACCCCTCCACTTT. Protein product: CASSSGGPENFSPLHF.